Detailed here is one TCR beta chain. Profiling relied on immunoSEQ multiplex PCR, and the TCRdb table lists in-frame clones only, not all of them. The data show approximately 280,000 clones, approximately 84% seen once. The ends were cut back, 1 base at V and 8 bases at J, with 17 bases in the middle. Germline CDR1 LNHNV, CDR2 YYDKDF (reference sequence). The CDR3 runs to 15 residues. These data are taken from a study of blood T cell repertoires in COVID-19. Study-level background: T cells, B-cell-depleted T cells, or PBMCs provided the cDNA or gDNA that served as material.

This chain joins TRBV15 and TRBJ1-2; tentative D call: TRBD1 (5 bases). The sequenced material came from peripheral blood. This clonotype originated in a human donor with COVID-19, enrolled during active disease. The donor label of this sample is uncertain. CDR3 sequence reads: CATSRGQPAGSGYTF. The CDR3 DNA is TGTGCCACCAGCAGAGGACAGCCCGCGGGGTCCGGCTACACCTTC.